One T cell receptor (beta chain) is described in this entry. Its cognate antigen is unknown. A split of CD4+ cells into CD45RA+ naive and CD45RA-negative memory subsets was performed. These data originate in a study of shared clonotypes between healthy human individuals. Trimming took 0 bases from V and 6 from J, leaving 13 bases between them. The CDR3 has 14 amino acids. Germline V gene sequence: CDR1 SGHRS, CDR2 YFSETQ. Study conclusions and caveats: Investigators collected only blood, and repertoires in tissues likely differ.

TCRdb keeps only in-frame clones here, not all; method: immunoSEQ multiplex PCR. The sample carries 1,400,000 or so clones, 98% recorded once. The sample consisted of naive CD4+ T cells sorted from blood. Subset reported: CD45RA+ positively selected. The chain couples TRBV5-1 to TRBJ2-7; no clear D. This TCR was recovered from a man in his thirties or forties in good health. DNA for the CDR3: TGCGCCAGCAGCTTGGAGAGCGTCAGTCCCGAGCAGTACTTC. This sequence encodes CASSLESVSPEQYF. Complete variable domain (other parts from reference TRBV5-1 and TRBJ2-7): KAGVTQTPRYLIKTRGQQVTLSCSPISGHRSVSWYQQTPGQGLQFLFEYFSETQRNKGNFPGRFSGRQFSNSRSEMNVSTLELGDSALYLCASSLESVSPEQYFGPGTRLTVT.